Only a few counts were recorded for the clone carrying this T cell receptor (beta chain). Its specificity is not known. This entry comes from a study of blood T cells in healthy people across ages. Notes on the study in general: The recorded TCR beta diversity per million T cells decreased in a roughly linear manner with age.

PBMCs, at least 7 million per sample, were isolated. The CDR3 is 13 residues long. V trimming: 5 bases; J trimming: 4 bases; junction bases outside the gene matches: 2. The germline V gene encodes CDR1 DFQATT and CDR2 SNEGSKA (reference sequence). For the second PCR, which ran for roughly 7 to 11 cycles, a sample-barcoded 5' primer and a J-beta primer mix were used. TCRdb independently ran MiXCR on the 5' RACE reads; one entry per CDR3 protein. This table holds some 900,000 distinct CDR3 sequences, around 48% found once. This receptor was obtained from a man between 25 and 39 years old in good health. This chain uses TRBV20-1 with TRBJ1-4; 9 nucleotides align to TRBD1. Sample: blood. CDR3 nucleotides: TGCAGTGCTGGGGACAGGGTTAATGAAAAACTGTTTTTT. Translation gives CSAGDRVNEKLFF.